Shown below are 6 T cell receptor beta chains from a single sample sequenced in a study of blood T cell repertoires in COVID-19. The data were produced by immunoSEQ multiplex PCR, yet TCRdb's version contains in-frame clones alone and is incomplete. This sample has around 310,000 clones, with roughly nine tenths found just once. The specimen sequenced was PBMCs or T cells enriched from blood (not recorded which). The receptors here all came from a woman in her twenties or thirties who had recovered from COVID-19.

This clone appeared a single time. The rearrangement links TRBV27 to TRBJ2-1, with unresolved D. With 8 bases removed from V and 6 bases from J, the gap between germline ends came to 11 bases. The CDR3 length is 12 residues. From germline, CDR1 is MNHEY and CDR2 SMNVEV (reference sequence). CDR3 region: CASRRLGNEQFF. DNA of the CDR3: TGTGCCAGCCGGCGACTTGGCAATGAGCAGTTCTTC.

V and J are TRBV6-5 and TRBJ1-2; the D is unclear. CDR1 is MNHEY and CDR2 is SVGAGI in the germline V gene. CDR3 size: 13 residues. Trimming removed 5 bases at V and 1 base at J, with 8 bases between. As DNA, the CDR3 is TGTGCCAGCAGTCGGACTGTTAACTATGGCTACACCTTC. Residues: CASSRTVNYGYTF.

In nucleotides, the CDR3 is TGTGCCACCCTAACCGGGGTTAACAATGAGCAGTTCTTC. Amino acids: CATLTGVNNEQFF. The V gene is TRBV19, the J gene TRBJ2-1, with D maybe TRBD2 (5 bases). This CDR3 region has 13 residues. V was clipped by 10 bases and J by 5 bases, with 15 bases between them. Germline V CDR1 and CDR2: LNHDA, SQIVND (reference sequence).

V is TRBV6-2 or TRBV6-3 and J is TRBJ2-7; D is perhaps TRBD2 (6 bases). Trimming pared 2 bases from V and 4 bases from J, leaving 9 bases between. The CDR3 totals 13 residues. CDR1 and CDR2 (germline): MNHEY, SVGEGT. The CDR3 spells CASSYGLAYEQYF. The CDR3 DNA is TGTGCCAGCAGTTACGGGCTAGCGTACGAGCAGTACTTC.

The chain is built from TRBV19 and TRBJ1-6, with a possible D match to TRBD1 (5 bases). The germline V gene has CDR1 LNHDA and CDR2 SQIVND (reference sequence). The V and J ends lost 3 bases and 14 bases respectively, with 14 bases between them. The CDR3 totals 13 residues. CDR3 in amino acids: CASSIGRGRALHF. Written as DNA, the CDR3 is TGTGCCAGTAGTATCGGGCGGGGCAGGGCCCTCCACTTT.

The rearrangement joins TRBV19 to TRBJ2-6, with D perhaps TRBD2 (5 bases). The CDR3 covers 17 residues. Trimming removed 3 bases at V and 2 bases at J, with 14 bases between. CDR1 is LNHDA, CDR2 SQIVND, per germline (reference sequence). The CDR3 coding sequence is TGTGCCAGTAGTATTGGATTAGGGAGAACTGGGGCCAACGTCCTGACTTTC. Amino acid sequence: CASSIGLGRTGANVLTF.